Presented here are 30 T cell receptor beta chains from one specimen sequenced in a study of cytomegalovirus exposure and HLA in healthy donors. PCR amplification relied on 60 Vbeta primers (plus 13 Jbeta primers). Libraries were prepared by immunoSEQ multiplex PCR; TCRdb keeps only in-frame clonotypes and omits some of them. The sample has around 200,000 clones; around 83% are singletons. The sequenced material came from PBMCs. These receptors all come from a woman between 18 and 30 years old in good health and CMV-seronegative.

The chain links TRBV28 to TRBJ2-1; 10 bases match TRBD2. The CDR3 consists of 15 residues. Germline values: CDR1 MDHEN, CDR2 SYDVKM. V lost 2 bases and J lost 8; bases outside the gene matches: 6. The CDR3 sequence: CASSLGAGGGDEQFF. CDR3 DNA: TGTGCCAGCAGTTTAGGAGCGGGAGGGGGGGATGAGCAGTTCTTC.

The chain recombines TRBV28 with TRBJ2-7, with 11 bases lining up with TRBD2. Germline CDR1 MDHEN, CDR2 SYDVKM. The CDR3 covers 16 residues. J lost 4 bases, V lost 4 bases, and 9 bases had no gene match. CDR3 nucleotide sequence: TGTGCCAGCAGTTCTCTGACTAGCGGGAACTTATACGAGCAGTACTTC. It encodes CASSSLTSGNLYEQYF.

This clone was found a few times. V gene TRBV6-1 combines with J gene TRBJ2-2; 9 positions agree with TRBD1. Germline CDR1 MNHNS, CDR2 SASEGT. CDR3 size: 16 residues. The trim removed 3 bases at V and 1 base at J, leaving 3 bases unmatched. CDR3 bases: TGTGCCAGCAGTGAGGGACAGGGTGGGAACACCGGGGAGCTGTTTTTT. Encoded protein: CASSEGQGGNTGELFF.

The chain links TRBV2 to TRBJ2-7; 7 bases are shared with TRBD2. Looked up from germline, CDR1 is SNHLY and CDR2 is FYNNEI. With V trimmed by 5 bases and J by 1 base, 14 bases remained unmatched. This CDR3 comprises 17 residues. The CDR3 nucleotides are TGTGCCAGCAGTACAACGGGGGGATCGTCTATTTCCTACGAGCAGTACTTC. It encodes CASSTTGGSSISYEQYF.

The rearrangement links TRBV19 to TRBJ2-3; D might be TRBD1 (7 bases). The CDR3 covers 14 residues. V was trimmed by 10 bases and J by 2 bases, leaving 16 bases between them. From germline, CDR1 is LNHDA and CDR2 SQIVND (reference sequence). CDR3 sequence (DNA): TGTGCCACCTCAGGGGGGATAAACACAGATACGCAGTATTTT. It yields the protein CATSGGINTDTQYF.

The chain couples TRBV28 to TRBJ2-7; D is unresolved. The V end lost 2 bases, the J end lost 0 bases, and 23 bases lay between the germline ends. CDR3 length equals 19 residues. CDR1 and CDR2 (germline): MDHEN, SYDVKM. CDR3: CASSLPPKLTGSYSYEQYF. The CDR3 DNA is TGTGCCAGCAGTTTACCACCAAAATTGACCGGGTCCTACTCCTACGAGCAGTACTTC.

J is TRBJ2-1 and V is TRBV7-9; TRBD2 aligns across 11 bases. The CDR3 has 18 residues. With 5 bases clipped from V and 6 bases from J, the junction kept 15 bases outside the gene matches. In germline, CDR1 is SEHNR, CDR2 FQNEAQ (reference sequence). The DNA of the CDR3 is TGTGCCAGCAGCACCGAACTAGCGGGAGAGGGTGAGGGCAATGAGCAGTTCTTC. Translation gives CASSTELAGEGEGNEQFF.

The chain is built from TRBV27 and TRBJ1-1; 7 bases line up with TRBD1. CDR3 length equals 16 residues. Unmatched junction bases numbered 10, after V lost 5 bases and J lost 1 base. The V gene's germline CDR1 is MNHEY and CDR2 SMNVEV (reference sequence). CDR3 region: CASSQLTTGRNTEAFF. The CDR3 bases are TGTGCCAGCAGTCAACTAACGACAGGGAGGAACACTGAAGCTTTCTTT.

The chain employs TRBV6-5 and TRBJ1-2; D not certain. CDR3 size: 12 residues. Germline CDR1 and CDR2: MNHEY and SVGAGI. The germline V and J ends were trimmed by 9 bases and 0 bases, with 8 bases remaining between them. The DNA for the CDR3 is TGTGCCAGTCGGTCTTCTAACTATGGCTACACCTTC. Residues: CASRSSNYGYTF.

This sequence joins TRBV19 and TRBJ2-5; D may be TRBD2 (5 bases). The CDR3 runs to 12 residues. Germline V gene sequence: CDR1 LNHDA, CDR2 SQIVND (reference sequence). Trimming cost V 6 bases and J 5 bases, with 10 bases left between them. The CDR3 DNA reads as TGTGCCAGTAGCGAGGGTCGGGAGACCCAGTACTTC. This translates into CASSEGRETQYF.

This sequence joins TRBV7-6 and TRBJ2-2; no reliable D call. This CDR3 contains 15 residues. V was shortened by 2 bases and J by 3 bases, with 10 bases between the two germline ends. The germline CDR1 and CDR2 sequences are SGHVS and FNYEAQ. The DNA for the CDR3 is TGTGCCAGCAGCTTACAGCAGGCCCACACCGGGGAGCTGTTTTTT. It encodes CASSLQQAHTGELFF.

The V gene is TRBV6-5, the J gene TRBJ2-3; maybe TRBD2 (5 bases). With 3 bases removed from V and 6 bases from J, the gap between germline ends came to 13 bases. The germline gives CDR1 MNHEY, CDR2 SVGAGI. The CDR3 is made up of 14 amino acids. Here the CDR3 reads CASSYGLALDTQYF. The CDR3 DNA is TGTGCCAGCAGTTATGGGCTAGCCCTGGATACGCAGTATTTT.

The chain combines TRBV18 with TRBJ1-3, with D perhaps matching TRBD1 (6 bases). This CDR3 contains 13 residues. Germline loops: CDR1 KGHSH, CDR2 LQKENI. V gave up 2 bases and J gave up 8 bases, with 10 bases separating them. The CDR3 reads CASSPKQGDTIYF. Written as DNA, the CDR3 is TGTGCCAGCTCACCAAAACAGGGAGACACCATATATTTT.

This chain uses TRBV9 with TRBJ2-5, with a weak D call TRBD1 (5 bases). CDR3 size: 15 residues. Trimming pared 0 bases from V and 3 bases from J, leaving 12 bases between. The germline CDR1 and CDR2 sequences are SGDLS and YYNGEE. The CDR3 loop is CASSVAGFMEETQYF. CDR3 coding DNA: TGTGCCAGCAGCGTAGCAGGGTTTATGGAAGAGACCCAGTACTTC. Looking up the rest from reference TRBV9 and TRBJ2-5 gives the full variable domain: DSGVTQTPKHLITATGQRVTLRCSPRSGDLSVYWYQQSLDQGLQFLIQYYNGEERAKGNILERFSAQQFPDLHSELNLSSLELGDSALYFCASSVAGFMEETQYFGPGTRLLVL.

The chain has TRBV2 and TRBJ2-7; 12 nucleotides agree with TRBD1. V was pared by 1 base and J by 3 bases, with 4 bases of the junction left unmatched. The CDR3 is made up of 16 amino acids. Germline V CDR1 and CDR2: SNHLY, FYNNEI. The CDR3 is CASSEVGTGGNYEQYF. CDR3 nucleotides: TGTGCCAGCAGTGAAGTAGGGACAGGGGGCAACTACGAGCAGTACTTC.

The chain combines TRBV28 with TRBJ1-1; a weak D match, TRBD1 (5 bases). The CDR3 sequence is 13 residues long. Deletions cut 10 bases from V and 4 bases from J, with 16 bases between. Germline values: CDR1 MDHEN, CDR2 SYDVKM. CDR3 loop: CATTVGGATEAFF. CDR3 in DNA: TGTGCCACCACTGTCGGAGGGGCCACTGAAGCTTTCTTT.

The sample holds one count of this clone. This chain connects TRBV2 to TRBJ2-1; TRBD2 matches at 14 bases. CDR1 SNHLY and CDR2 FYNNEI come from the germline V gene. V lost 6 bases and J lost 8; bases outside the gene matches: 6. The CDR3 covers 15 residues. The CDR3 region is CASSFGTSGSHEQFF. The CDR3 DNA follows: TGTGCCAGCAGCTTCGGGACTAGCGGGAGTCATGAGCAGTTCTTC.

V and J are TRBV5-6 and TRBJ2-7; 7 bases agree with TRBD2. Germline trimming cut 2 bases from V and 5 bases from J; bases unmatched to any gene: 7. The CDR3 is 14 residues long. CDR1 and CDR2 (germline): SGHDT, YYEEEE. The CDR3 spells CASSFGGIGDEQYF. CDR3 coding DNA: TGTGCCAGCAGCTTCGGGGGGATTGGGGACGAGCAGTACTTC.

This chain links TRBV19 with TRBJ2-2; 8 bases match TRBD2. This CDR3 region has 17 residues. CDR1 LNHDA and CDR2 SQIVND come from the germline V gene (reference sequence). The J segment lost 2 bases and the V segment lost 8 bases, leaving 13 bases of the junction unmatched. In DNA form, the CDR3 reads TGTGCCAGTGTAAAATTCGGTAGCGGGGAAAACACCGGGGAGCTGTTTTTT. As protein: CASVKFGSGENTGELFF.

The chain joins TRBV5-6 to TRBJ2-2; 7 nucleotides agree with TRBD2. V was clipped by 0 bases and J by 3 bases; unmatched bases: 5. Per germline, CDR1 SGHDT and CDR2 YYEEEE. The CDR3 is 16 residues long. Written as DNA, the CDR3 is TGTGCCAGCAGCTTGGTGGGGGGGAGGCACACCGGGGAGCTGTTTTTT. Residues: CASSLVGGRHTGELFF.

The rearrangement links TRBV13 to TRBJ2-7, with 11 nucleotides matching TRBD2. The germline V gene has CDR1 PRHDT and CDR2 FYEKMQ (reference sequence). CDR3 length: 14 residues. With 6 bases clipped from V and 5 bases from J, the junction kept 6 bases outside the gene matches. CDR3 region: CASSPGTSGHEQYF. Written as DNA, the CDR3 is TGTGCCAGCAGTCCCGGGACTAGCGGTCACGAGCAGTACTTC.

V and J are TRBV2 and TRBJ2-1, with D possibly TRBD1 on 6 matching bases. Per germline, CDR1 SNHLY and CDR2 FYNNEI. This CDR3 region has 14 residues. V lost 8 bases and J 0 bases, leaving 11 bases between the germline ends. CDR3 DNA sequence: TGTGCCAGCTTAGGGGGTTTCTCCTACAATGAGCAGTTCTTC. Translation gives CASLGGFSYNEQFF.

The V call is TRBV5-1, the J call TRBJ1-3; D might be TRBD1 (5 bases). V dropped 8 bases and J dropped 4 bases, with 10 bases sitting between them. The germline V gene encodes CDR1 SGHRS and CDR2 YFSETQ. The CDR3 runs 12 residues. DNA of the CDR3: TGCGCCAGAGGAGGGGTGGGAAACACCATATATTTT. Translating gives CARGGVGNTIYF. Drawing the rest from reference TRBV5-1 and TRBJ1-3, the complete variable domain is KAGVTQTPRYLIKTRGQQVTLSCSPISGHRSVSWYQQTPGQGLQFLFEYFSETQRNKGNFPGRFSGRQFSNSRSEMNVSTLELGDSALYLCARGGVGNTIYFGEGSWLTVV.

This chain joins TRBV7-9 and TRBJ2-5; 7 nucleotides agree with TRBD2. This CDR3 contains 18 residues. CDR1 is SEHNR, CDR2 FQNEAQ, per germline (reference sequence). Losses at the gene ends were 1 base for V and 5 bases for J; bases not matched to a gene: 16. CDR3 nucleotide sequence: TGTGCCAGCAGCTTAGTGGAGCGGGGTATCGTTTTATGGGAGACCCAGTACTTC. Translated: CASSLVERGIVLWETQYF.

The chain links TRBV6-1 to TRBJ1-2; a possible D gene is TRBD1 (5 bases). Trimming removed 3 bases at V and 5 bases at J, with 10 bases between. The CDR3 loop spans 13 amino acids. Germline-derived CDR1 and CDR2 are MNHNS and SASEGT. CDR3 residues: CASSESRGYGYTF. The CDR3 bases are TGTGCCAGCAGTGAGAGTCGGGGGTATGGCTACACCTTC.

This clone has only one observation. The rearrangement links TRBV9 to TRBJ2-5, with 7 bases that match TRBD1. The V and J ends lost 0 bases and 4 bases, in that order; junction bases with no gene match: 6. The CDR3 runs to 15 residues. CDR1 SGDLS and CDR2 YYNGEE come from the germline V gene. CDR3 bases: TGTGCCAGCAGCGTAGCTACGGCAGGGGGAGAGACCCAGTACTTC. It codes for CASSVATAGGETQYF.

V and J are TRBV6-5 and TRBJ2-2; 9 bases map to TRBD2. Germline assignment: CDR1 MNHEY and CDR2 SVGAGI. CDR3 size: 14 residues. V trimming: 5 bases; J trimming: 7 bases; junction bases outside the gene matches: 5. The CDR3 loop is CASSRSGGGGELFF. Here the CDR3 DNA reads TGTGCCAGCAGTCGTAGCGGGGGAGGCGGGGAGCTGTTTTTT.

The DNA for the CDR3 is TGTGCCAGCCGGCGGGAGACAGGTGAAGAGACCCAGTACTTC. Protein product: CASRRETGEETQYF. The chain carries TRBV2 and TRBJ2-5; a weak D match, TRBD2 (7 bases). Germline loops: CDR1 SNHLY, CDR2 FYNNEI. CDR3 length: 14 amino acids. V lost 8 bases and J 3 bases, leaving 16 bases between the germline ends.

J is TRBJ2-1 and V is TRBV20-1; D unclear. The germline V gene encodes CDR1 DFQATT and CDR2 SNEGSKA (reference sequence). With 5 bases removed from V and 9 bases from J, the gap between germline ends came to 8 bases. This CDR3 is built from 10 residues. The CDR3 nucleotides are TGCAGTGCTCCCCAGTCTGAGCAGTTCTTC. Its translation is CSAPQSEQFF.

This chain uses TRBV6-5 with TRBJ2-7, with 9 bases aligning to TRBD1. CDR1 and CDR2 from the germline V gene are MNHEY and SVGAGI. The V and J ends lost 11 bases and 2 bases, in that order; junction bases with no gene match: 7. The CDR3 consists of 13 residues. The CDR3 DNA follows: TGTGCCCGCGGGGACAGGGTAACCTACGAGCAGTACTTC. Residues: CARGDRVTYEQYF.